This TCR beta chain is from a study of cytomegalovirus exposure and HLA in healthy donors. Germline V gene lookup returns CDR1 SGHRS and CDR2 YFSETQ. The CDR3 length is 14 residues. The ends lost 5 bases at V and 6 bases at J; junction bases unmatched: 10. Overall study results and limits: TRBV6-2, TRBV6-3 and some other V segments were unresolvable in 87-base-pair reads.

The PCR used 60 Vbeta and 13 Jbeta primers. TCRdb's copy holds only in-frame clones and misses some; the assay was immunoSEQ multiplex PCR. The repertoire includes approximately 170,000 clones, roughly three quarters of them detected once, and 4% to 5% sits in the top ten. Notes on this clone: Its specificity is unknown.

The chain has TRBV5-1 and TRBJ1-2; 7 positions agree with TRBD1. The source material was PBMCs. This receptor was identified in a man aged 18 to 30 in good health and CMV-seropositive. For the CDR3, the DNA is TGCGCCAGCAGAGTCACAGGGGAATTGGATGGCTACACCTTC. Translated: CASRVTGELDGYTF.